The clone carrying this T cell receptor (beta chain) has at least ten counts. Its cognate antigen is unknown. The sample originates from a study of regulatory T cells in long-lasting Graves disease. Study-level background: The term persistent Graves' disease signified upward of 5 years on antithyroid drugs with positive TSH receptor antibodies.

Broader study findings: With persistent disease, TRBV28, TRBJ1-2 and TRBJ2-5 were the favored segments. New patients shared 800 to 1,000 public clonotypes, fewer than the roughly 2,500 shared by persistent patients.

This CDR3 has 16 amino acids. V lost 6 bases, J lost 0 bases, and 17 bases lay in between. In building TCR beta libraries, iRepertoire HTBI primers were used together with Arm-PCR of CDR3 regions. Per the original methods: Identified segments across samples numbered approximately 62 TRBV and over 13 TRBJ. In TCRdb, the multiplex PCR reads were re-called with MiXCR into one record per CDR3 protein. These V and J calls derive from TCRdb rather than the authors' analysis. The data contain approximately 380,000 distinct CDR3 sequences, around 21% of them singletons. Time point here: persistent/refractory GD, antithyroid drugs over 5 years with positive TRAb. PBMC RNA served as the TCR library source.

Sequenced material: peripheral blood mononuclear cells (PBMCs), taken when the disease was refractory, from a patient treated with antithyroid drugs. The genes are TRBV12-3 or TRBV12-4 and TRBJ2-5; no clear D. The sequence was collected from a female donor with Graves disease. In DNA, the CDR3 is TGTGCCAGCAGCTCAACCTCGAACAGCTACCAAGAGACCCAGTACTTC. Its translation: CASSSTSNSYQETQYF.